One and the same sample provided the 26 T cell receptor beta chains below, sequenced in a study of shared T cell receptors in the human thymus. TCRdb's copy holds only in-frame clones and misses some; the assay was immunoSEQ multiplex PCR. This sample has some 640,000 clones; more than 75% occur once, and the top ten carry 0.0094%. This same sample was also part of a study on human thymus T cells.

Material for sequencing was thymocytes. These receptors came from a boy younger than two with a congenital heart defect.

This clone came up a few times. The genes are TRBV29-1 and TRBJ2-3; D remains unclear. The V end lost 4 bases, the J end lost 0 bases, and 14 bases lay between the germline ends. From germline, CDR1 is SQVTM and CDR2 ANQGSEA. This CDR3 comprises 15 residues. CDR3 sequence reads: CSVGSLRTSTDTQYF. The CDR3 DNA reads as TGCAGCGTTGGTAGTTTGCGAACTAGCACAGATACGCAGTATTTT.

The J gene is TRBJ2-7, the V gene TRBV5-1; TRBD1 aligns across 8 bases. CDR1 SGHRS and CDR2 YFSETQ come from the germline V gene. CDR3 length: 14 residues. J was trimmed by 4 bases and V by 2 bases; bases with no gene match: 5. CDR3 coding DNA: TGCGCCAGCAGCTTCAGGGGGCGGGGATACGAGCAGTACTTC. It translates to CASSFRGRGYEQYF.

The CDR3 DNA follows: TGTGCCAGCAGCTACACAGGGAAACTCCCCGCCCTTGATAATGAAAAACTGTTTTTT. This translates into CASSYTGKLPALDNEKLFF. This chain links TRBV7-6 with TRBJ1-4; D perhaps matches TRBD1 (6 bases). This CDR3 contains 19 residues. Trimming took off 4 bases at V and 4 bases at J, with 25 bases between the two ends. CDR1 is SGHVS and CDR2 is FNYEAQ in the germline V gene.

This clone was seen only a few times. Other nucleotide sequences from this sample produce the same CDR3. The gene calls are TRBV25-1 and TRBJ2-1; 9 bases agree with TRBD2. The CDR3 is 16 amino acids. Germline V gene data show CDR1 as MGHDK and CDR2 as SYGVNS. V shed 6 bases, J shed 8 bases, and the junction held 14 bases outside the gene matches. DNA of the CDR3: TGTGCCAGCAGAGGGAATAGGGCGGGAGGGGGTTATGAGCAGTTCTTC. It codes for CASRGNRAGGGYEQFF.

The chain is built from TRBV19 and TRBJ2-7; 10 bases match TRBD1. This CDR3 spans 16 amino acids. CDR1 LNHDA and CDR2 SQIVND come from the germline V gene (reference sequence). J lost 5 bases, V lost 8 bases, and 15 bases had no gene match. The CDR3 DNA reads TGTGCCAGTTCCGGGGACAGGGGCGAGCGCGTCCACGAGCAGTACTTC. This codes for CASSGDRGERVHEQYF.

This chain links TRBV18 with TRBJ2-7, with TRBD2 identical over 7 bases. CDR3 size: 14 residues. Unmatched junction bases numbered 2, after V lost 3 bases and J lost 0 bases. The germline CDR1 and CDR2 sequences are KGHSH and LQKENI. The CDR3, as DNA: TGTGCCAGCTCACCTGGCGGGAGCTCCTACGAGCAGTACTTC. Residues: CASSPGGSSYEQYF. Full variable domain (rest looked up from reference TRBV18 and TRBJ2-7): NAGVMQNPRHLVRRRGQEARLRCSPMKGHSHVYWYRQLPEEGLKFMVYLQKENIIDESGMPKERFSAEFPKEGPSILRIQQVVRGDSAAYFCASSPGGSSYEQYFGPGTRLTVT.

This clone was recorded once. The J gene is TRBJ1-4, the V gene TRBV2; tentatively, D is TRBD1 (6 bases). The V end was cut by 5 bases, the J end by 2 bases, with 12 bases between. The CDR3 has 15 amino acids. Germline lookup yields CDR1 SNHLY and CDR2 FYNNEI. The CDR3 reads CASSRNGQTNEKLFF. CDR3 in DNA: TGTGCCAGCAGTCGGAACGGACAGACTAATGAAAAACTGTTTTTT. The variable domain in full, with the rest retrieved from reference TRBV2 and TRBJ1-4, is EPEVTQTPSHQVTQMGQEVILRCVPISNHLYFYWYRQILGQKVEFLVSFYNNEISEKSEIFDDQFSVERPDGSNFTLKIRSTKLEDSAMYFCASSRNGQTNEKLFFGSGTQLSVL.

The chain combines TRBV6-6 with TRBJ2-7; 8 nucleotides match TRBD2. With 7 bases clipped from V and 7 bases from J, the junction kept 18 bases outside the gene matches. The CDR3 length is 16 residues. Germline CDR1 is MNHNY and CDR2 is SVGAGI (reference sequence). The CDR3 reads CASKRQSGRGDREQYF. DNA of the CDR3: TGTGCCAGCAAACGGCAAAGCGGGCGGGGGGACCGGGAGCAGTACTTC.

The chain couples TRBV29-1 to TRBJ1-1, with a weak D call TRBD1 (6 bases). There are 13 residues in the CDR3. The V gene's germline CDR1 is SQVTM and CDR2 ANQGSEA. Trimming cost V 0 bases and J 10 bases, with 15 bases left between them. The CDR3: CSVEEVAPRGAFF. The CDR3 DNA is TGCAGCGTTGAAGAAGTGGCCCCCAGGGGAGCTTTCTTT.

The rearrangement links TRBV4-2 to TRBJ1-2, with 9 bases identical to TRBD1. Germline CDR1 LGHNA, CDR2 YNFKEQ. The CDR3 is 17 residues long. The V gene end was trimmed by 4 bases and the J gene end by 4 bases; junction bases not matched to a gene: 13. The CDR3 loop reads CASSPPPGQGEIYGYTF. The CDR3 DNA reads TGTGCCAGCAGCCCCCCCCCGGGACAGGGTGAGATCTATGGCTACACCTTC.

For the CDR3, the DNA is TGCGCCAGCAGCTTCGCGCGGGGCGGAACTAACTATGGCTACACCTTC. This encodes CASSFARGGTNYGYTF. The chain employs TRBV5-1 and TRBJ1-2, with D possibly matching TRBD1 (5 bases). Per the germline V gene, CDR1 is SGHRS and CDR2 is YFSETQ. Trimming stripped 2 bases from V and 0 bases from J, with 14 bases between. CDR3 length equals 16 residues.

The CDR3 DNA is TGTGCCAGCAGCCCGGACACAGGACGCTCCTACGAGCAGTACTTC. Translating gives CASSPDTGRSYEQYF. The chain employs TRBV5-6 and TRBJ2-7; tentative D call: TRBD1 (5 bases). The CDR3 length is 15 residues. Deletions cut 4 bases from V and 0 bases from J, with 14 bases between. CDR1 is SGHDT, CDR2 YYEEEE, per germline.

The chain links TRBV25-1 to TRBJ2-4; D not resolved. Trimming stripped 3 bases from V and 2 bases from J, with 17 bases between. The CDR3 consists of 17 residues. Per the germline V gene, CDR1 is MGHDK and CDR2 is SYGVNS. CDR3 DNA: TGTGCCAGCAGTGATAATTTGGGTTCCAGGCCCAAAAACATTCAGTACTTC. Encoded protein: CASSDNLGSRPKNIQYF.

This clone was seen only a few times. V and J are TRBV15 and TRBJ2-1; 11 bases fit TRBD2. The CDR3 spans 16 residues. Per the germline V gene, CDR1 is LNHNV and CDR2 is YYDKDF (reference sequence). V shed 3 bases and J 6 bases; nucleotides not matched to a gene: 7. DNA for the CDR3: TGTGCCACCAGCAGGACTAGCGGGGACCCTCGCAATGAGCAGTTCTTC. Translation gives CATSRTSGDPRNEQFF. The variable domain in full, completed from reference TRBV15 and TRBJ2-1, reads DAMVIQNPRYQVTQFGKPVTLSCSQTLNHNVMYWYQQKSSQAPKLLFHYYDKDFNNEADTPDNFQSRRPNTSFCFLDIRSPGLGDTAMYLCATSRTSGDPRNEQFFGPGTRLTVL.

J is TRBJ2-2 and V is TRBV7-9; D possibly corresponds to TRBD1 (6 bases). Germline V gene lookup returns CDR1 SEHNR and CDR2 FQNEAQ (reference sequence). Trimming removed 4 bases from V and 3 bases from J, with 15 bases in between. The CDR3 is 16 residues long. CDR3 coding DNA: TGTGCCAGCAGCTCCACAGGGCTGGCCTACACCGGGGAGCTGTTTTTT. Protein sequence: CASSSTGLAYTGELFF.

CDR3 amino acids: CASSMGLTPSYNEQFF. Here the CDR3 DNA reads TGCGCCAGCAGCATGGGCCTAACGCCATCCTACAATGAGCAGTTCTTC. The chain uses TRBV5-1 and TRBJ2-1; no reliable D call. Germline V lookup: CDR1 SGHRS, CDR2 YFSETQ. Trimming cost V 4 bases and J 1 base, with 15 bases left between them. The CDR3 is 16 residues long.

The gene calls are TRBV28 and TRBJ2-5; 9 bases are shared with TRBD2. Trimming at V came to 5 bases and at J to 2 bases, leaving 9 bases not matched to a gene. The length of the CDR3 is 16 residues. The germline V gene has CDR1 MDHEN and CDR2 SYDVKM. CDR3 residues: CASSGWASGEQETQYF. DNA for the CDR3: TGTGCCAGCAGTGGGTGGGCTAGCGGGGAGCAAGAGACCCAGTACTTC.

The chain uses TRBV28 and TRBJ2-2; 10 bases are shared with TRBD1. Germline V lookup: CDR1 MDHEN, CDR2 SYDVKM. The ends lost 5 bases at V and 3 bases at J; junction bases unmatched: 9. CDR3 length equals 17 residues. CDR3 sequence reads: CASSTTSGTGDTGELFF. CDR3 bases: TGTGCCAGCAGTACTACGTCCGGGACAGGGGACACCGGGGAGCTGTTTTTT.

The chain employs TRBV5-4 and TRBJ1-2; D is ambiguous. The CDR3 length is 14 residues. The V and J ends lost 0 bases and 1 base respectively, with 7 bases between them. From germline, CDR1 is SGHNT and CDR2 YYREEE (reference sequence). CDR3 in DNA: TGTGCCAGCAGCTTGGGCACTAGTAACTATGGCTACACCTTC. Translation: CASSLGTSNYGYTF.

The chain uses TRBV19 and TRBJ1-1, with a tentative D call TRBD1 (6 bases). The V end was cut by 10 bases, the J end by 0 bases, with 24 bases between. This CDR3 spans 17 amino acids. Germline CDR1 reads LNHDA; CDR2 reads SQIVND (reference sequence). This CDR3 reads CATLNPLEDRLNTEAFF. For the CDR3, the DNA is TGTGCCACCTTAAACCCGCTAGAGGACAGATTGAACACTGAAGCTTTCTTT.

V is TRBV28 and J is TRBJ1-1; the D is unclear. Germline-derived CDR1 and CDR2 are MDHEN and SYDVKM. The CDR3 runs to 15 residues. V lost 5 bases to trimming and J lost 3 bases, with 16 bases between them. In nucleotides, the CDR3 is TGTGCCAGCAGTCCCCTCGAGGGAACGGACACTGAAGCTTTCTTT. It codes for CASSPLEGTDTEAFF. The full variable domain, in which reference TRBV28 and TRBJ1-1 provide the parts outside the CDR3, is DVKVTQSSRYLVKRTGEKVFLECVQDMDHENMFWYRQDPGLGLRLIYFSYDVKMKEKGDIPEGYSVSREKKERFSLILESASTNQTSMYLCASSPLEGTDTEAFFGQGTRLTVV.

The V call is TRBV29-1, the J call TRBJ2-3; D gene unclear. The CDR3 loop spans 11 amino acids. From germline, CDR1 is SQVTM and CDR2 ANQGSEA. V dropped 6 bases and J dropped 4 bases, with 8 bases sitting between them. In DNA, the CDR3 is TGCAGCGTCCAGATTCCAGATACGCAGTATTTT. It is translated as CSVQIPDTQYF.

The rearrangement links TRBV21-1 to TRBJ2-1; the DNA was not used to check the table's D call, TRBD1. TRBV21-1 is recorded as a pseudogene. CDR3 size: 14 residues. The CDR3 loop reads CASSHPRGYNEQFF. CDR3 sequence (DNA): TGTGCCAGCTCCCACCCCAGGGGGTACAATGAGCAGTTCTTC.

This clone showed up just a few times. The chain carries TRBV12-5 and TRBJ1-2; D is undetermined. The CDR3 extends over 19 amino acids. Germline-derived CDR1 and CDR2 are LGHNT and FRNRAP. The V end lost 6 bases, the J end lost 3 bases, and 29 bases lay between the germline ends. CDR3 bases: TGTGCTAGTGGCCCCTTTACACTACGCGGGAGCCCTCTCGACTATGGCTACACCTTC. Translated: CASGPFTLRGSPLDYGYTF.

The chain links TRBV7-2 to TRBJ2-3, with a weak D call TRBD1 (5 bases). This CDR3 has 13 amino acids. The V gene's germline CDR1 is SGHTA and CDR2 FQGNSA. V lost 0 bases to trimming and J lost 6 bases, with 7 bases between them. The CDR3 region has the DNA TGTGCCAGCAGCTTAGCCCCAGGGGATACGCAGTATTTT. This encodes CASSLAPGDTQYF.

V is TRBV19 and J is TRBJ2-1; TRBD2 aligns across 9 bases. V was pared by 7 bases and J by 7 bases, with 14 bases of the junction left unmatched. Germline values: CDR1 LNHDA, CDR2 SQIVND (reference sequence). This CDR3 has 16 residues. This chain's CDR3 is CASTALAGGPYNEQFF. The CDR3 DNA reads TGTGCCAGTACCGCCCTTGCGGGGGGGCCTTATAATGAGCAGTTCTTC. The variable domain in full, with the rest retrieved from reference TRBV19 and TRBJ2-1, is DGGITQSPKYLFRKEGQNVTLSCEQNLNHDAMYWYRQDPGQGLRLIYYSQIVNDFQKGDIAEGYSVSREKKESFPLTVTSAQKNPTAFYLCASTALAGGPYNEQFFGPGTRLTVL.